This record concerns one T cell receptor beta chain sequence. Only in-frame clones appear in the TCRdb table, and some are missing; sequencing was by immunoSEQ multiplex PCR. The data show about 75,000 clones, approximately 93% seen once. The sample originates from a study of T cell changes during pregnancy in multiple sclerosis. This CDR3 has 16 amino acids. J was trimmed by 8 bases and V by 4 bases; bases with no gene match: 12. Germline loops: CDR1 SNHLY, CDR2 FYNNEI. This sequence joins TRBV2 and TRBJ2-1; TRBD2 agrees at 9 bases. Sequenced material: CD4+ T cells from peripheral blood mononuclear cells, taken after pregnancy. The clonotype comes from a female donor with multiple sclerosis, enrolled in a pregnancy study. CDR3 protein: CASSGLGGRAVDEQFF. The CDR3, as DNA: TGTGCCAGCAGTGGTCTGGGCGGGAGGGCCGTAGATGAGCAGTTCTTC.